The clone carrying this T cell receptor (beta chain) was seen only once. Its target is unknown. This specimen belongs to a study of cytomegalovirus exposure and HLA in healthy donors. Study at large: Approximately 200 million T cells yielded around 120 million unique TCR beta sequences in earlier analysis. Whole-study findings and limits: Among the most significant clusters, several appeared linked to common viral pathogens in a later analysis.

The PCR was carried out with 60 Vbeta primers and 13 Jbeta primers. Only in-frame clones appear in the TCRdb table, and some are missing; sequencing was by immunoSEQ multiplex PCR. This sample has approximately 40,000 clones; 82% occur once, and the top ten carry roughly 10%. V trimming: 4 bases; J trimming: 0 bases; junction bases outside the gene matches: 3. From germline, CDR1 is SEHNR and CDR2 FQNEAQ (reference sequence). The CDR3 extends over 14 amino acids. This receptor was taken from a woman aged 18-35 years in good health and CMV-seropositive. Sequenced sample: PBMCs. The rearrangement links TRBV7-9 to TRBJ2-7; 7 bases are a match to TRBD1. The CDR3 spells CASSSGDSSYEQYF. CDR3 nucleotides: TGTGCCAGCAGCTCCGGGGACAGCTCCTACGAGCAGTACTTC.